This T cell receptor (beta chain) was captured in a study of human T cells and chemical hapten exposure. Study context: Alopecia areata, totalis or universalis affected patients, mainly female.

The time point: patch test 3, about 24 weeks after DPC sensitization. The sample's treatment: therapeutic diphenylcyclopropenone sensitization with weekly scalp DPC. TCRdb recomputed calls from the RACE reads with MiXCR, one row per CDR3 protein. Of about 84,000 distinct CDR3 sequences in the sample, under 14% are singletons; the top ten hold around 3.6%. Material: whole blood, obtained in connection with sensitization to the hapten diphenylcyclopropenone (DPC). The sequence derives from a woman aged 45-65 years with alopecia areata. Some clones in this sample may be carry-over from other donors' samples.

Written as DNA, the CDR3 is TGTGCCAGCAGCTTGGTAGAGAACACTGAAGCTTTCTTT. This codes for CASSLVENTEAFF. This chain uses TRBV13 with TRBJ1-1; no clear D gene. Germline loops: CDR1 PRHDT, CDR2 FYEKMQ (reference sequence). The V and J ends lost 3 bases and 1 base respectively, with 6 bases between them. The CDR3 totals 13 residues. The full variable domain, with the rest looked up from reference TRBV13 and TRBJ1-1, is AAGVIQSPRHLIKEKRETATLKCYPIPRHDTVYWYQQGPGQDPQFLISFYEKMQSDKGSIPDRFSAQQFSDYHSELNMSSLELGDSALYFCASSLVENTEAFFGQGTRLTVV.